Presented here are 25 T cell receptor beta chains from one specimen sequenced in a study of cytomegalovirus exposure and HLA in healthy donors. Primers included in the PCR were 60 Vbeta and 13 Jbeta primers. Generated by immunoSEQ multiplex PCR, the TCRdb table keeps only in-frame clones and is missing some. In the table there are approximately 180,000 clones, around 75% of which are singletons. The sample taken for sequencing was PBMCs. The receptor set was obtained from a woman between 25 and 40 years old in good health and CMV-seronegative.

The V call is TRBV4-1, the J call TRBJ1-4; D ambiguous. The V end lost 1 base, the J end lost 8 bases, and 5 bases lay between the germline ends. This CDR3 contains 12 residues. The germline V gene encodes CDR1 MGHRA and CDR2 YSYEKL. The CDR3 sequence: CASSQAEEKLFF. The CDR3, as DNA: TGCGCCAGCAGCCAAGCCGAGGAAAAACTGTTTTTT.

CDR3 amino acids: CASSFLQRPNTDTQYF. In nucleotides, the CDR3 is TGTGCCAGCAGCTTTCTCCAGCGGCCCAACACAGATACGCAGTATTTT. V is TRBV13 and J is TRBJ2-3; a weak D match, TRBD2 (5 bases). The CDR3 has 16 amino acids. Trimming shortened V by 3 bases and J by 2 bases, and 15 bases separated the two germline ends. Germline values: CDR1 PRHDT, CDR2 FYEKMQ (reference sequence).

This clone was detected only a few times. V usage is TRBV2 and J usage is TRBJ2-7, with TRBD2 matching 7 bases. The V and J ends lost 1 base and 0 bases, in that order; junction bases with no gene match: 6. CDR1 is SNHLY, CDR2 FYNNEI, per germline. The CDR3 spans 16 residues. CDR3 sequence reads: CASSEGEGRYSYEQYF. DNA for the CDR3: TGTGCCAGCAGTGAAGGGGAGGGCCGTTACTCCTACGAGCAGTACTTC.

The chain is built from TRBV10-3 and TRBJ1-6; 8 nucleotides agree with TRBD1. The CDR3 is made up of 15 amino acids. The V and J ends lost 5 bases and 9 bases, in that order; junction bases with no gene match: 9. Germline values: CDR1 ENHRY, CDR2 SYGVKD. The CDR3: CAISPGQGSSSPLHF. The CDR3 DNA reads as TGTGCCATCAGTCCCGGACAGGGCTCTAGTTCACCCCTCCACTTT.

V usage is TRBV6-5 and J usage is TRBJ1-5; D might be TRBD1 (5 bases). CDR3 length: 14 residues. Trimming took off 11 bases at V and 4 bases at J, with 18 bases between the two ends. Germline assignment: CDR1 MNHEY and CDR2 SVGAGI. This chain's CDR3 is CASRPGGRNQPQHF. The CDR3 DNA reads as TGTGCCTCACGCCCGGGGGGGAGGAATCAGCCCCAGCATTTT.

V is TRBV7-8 and J is TRBJ1-5; D possibly corresponds to TRBD1 (6 bases). Deletions cut 3 bases from V and 2 bases from J, with 11 bases between. This CDR3 comprises 15 residues. Germline V gene data show CDR1 as SGHVS and CDR2 as FQNEAQ. CDR3 loop: CASSLKRTGNQPQHF. As DNA, the CDR3 is TGTGCCAGCAGCTTGAAGCGGACAGGCAATCAGCCCCAGCATTTT.

This chain links TRBV9 with TRBJ2-1; the match to TRBD2 covers 8 bases. J lost 3 bases, V lost 1 base, and 6 bases had no gene match. The CDR3 loop spans 16 amino acids. Germline CDR1 is SGDLS and CDR2 is YYNGEE. The CDR3 spells CASSVRLAGNYNEQFF. The CDR3 DNA sequence: TGTGCCAGCAGCGTAAGGCTAGCGGGCAACTACAATGAGCAGTTCTTC.

The rearrangement uses TRBV7-3 and TRBJ2-2, with D maybe TRBD2 (6 bases). The CDR3 totals 16 residues. The germline gives CDR1 SGHTA, CDR2 FQGTGA. Trimming took off 7 bases at V and 2 bases at J, with 17 bases between the two ends. The CDR3 DNA reads TGTGCCAGCACCCTTAACGGGGGTCACAACACCGGGGAGCTGTTTTTT. This codes for CASTLNGGHNTGELFF.

This clone was found a few times. The J gene is TRBJ1-1, the V gene TRBV4-1; D is uncertain. Trimming took off 7 bases at V and 1 base at J, with 13 bases between the two ends. The CDR3 has 14 amino acids. In germline, CDR1 is MGHRA, CDR2 YSYEKL. DNA for the CDR3: TGCGCCAGCACCGGGATACTAAAGAACACTGAAGCTTTCTTT. It yields the protein CASTGILKNTEAFF.

To note about this clone: Relative to the germline gene, one junction end is altered; a read error may explain this. The chain couples TRBV12-5 to TRBJ2-7; D unresolved. This CDR3 is built from 15 residues. Germline V lookup: CDR1 LGHNT, CDR2 FRNRAP. In DNA form, the CDR3 reads TGTGCTAGTGGTTGGTACACCGTGGCCTCCCACGAGCAGTACTTC. Residues: CASGWYTVASHEQYF.

The rearrangement uses TRBV19 and TRBJ1-2; D possibly corresponds to TRBD1 (5 bases). The germline V and J ends were trimmed by 1 base and 3 bases, with 12 bases remaining between them. CDR1 is LNHDA and CDR2 is SQIVND in the germline V gene (reference sequence). This CDR3 has 15 residues. DNA for the CDR3: TGTGCCAGTAGTATAGGGGGCGGCCCCTACTATGGCTACACCTTC. Encoded protein: CASSIGGGPYYGYTF.

Details on this clone: A read error may account for a junction end that differs from germline. This chain connects TRBV15 to TRBJ2-7; 7 bases align to TRBD1. The CDR3 has 15 amino acids. Per the germline V gene, CDR1 is LNHNV and CDR2 is YYDKDF (reference sequence). The CDR3 sequence is CATSRDRDPFYEQYF. The DNA of the CDR3 is TGTGCCACCAGCCGAGACAGGGATCCCTTTTACGAGCAGTACTTC.

The chain recombines TRBV5-6 with TRBJ2-3; D remains unclear. CDR3 size: 15 residues. The V gene lost 3 bases and the J gene lost 1 base, with 12 bases spanning the gap. Germline V CDR1 and CDR2: SGHDT, YYEEEE. The CDR3 DNA sequence: TGTGCCAGCAGCTCCAAACCTACCGGCACAGATACGCAGTATTTT. It specifies CASSSKPTGTDTQYF. The full variable domain, rest sourced from reference TRBV5-6 and TRBJ2-3, is DAGVTQSPTHLIKTRGQQVTLRCSPKSGHDTVSWYQQALGQGPQFIFQYYEEEERQRGNFPDRFSGHQFPNYSSELNVNALLLGDSALYLCASSSKPTGTDTQYFGPGTRLTVL.

V usage is TRBV5-1 and J usage is TRBJ1-2; 7 bases are a match to TRBD1. V lost 4 bases and J lost 8; bases outside the gene matches: 8. Germline loops: CDR1 SGHRS, CDR2 YFSETQ. The CDR3 totals 13 residues. CDR3 nucleotide sequence: TGCGCCAGCAGCCCAAGGACAGGTTCGGGCTACACCTTC. It yields the protein CASSPRTGSGYTF.

The chain joins TRBV4-1 to TRBJ1-6, with a weak D call TRBD1 (5 bases). V was shortened by 8 bases and J by 5 bases, with 25 bases between the two germline ends. The length of the CDR3 is 18 residues. The V gene's germline CDR1 is MGHRA and CDR2 YSYEKL. The CDR3: CASARGMGGRLDNSPLHF. CDR3 nucleotides: TGCGCCAGCGCTCGAGGAATGGGGGGACGGCTCGATAATTCACCCCTCCACTTT.

This sequence joins TRBV18 and TRBJ2-7; D perhaps matches TRBD1 (5 bases). There are 15 residues in the CDR3. Germline V gives CDR1 KGHSH, CDR2 LQKENI. The V gene lost 3 bases and the J gene lost 0 bases, with 12 bases spanning the gap. The CDR3 spells CASSPARQTSYEQYF. CDR3 nucleotides: TGTGCCAGCTCACCCGCGAGACAGACCTCCTACGAGCAGTACTTC.

This chain links TRBV19 with TRBJ2-7; D perhaps matches TRBD2 (6 bases). This CDR3 is 16 amino acids long. Germline lookup yields CDR1 LNHDA and CDR2 SQIVND (reference sequence). V dropped 6 bases and J dropped 4 bases, with 22 bases sitting between them. This CDR3 reads CASSDPGDRRLYEQYF. CDR3 in DNA: TGTGCCAGTAGCGACCCGGGGGACCGGCGATTGTACGAGCAGTACTTC.

The chain joins TRBV9 to TRBJ2-1; perhaps TRBD1 as D (7 bases). V was shortened by 1 base and J by 4 bases, with 12 bases between the two germline ends. The CDR3 has 15 amino acids. The germline CDR1 and CDR2 sequences are SGDLS and YYNGEE. The CDR3 here is CASSVRPGGYNEQFF. CDR3 bases: TGTGCCAGCAGCGTACGCCCAGGGGGGTACAATGAGCAGTTCTTC. The complete variable domain, with remaining parts taken from reference TRBV9 and TRBJ2-1, reads DSGVTQTPKHLITATGQRVTLRCSPRSGDLSVYWYQQSLDQGLQFLIQYYNGEERAKGNILERFSAQQFPDLHSELNLSSLELGDSALYFCASSVRPGGYNEQFFGPGTRLTVL.

V and J are TRBV19 and TRBJ2-7; 7 bases align to TRBD2. The V gene's germline CDR1 is LNHDA and CDR2 SQIVND (reference sequence). The CDR3 sequence is 14 residues long. V lost 1 base, J lost 7 bases, and 7 bases stayed unmatched. CDR3 bases: TGTGCCAGTAGTATAGGAGGGACTACAGTGGAGCAGTACTTC. Translated: CASSIGGTTVEQYF.

The chain links TRBV30 to TRBJ2-3; 13 bases are shared with TRBD2. The junction had 13 bases not matched to a gene; V was cut back by 3 bases and J by 7 bases. The CDR3 has 17 amino acids. CDR1 is GTSNPN and CDR2 is SVGIG in the germline V gene (reference sequence). In nucleotides, the CDR3 is TGTGCCTGGAGAAGACTAGCGGGAGGCCAAAGCAGCTATACGCAGTATTTT. Amino acid sequence: CAWRRLAGGQSSYTQYF.

This rearrangement joins TRBV7-6 to TRBJ2-1; weak D call: TRBD1 (6 bases). The V gene's germline CDR1 is SGHVS and CDR2 FNYEAQ. Trimming stripped 4 bases from V and 0 bases from J, with 10 bases between. There are 15 residues in the CDR3. The CDR3 nucleotides are TGTGCCAGCAGCTCCACAGGGACCTCCTACAATGAGCAGTTCTTC. Protein: CASSSTGTSYNEQFF. Full variable domain (rest looked up from reference TRBV7-6 and TRBJ2-1): GAGVSQSPRYKVTKRGQDVALRCDPISGHVSLYWYRQALGQGPEFLTYFNYEAQQDKSGLPNDRFSAERPEGSISTLTIQRTEQRDSAMYRCASSSTGTSYNEQFFGPGTRLTVL.

This clone was found a few times. The V call is TRBV5-4, the J call TRBJ2-7; TRBD1 matches 9 bases. This CDR3 comprises 16 residues. Germline loops: CDR1 SGHNT, CDR2 YYREEE (reference sequence). Trimming cost V 0 bases and J 5 bases; bases outside gene matches: 9. The CDR3 here is CASSLGSTGGMDEQYF. In DNA form, the CDR3 reads TGTGCCAGCAGCTTGGGGTCCACAGGGGGCATGGACGAGCAGTACTTC.

The rearrangement links TRBV30 to TRBJ1-2; no definite D call. The germline CDR1 and CDR2 sequences are GTSNPN and SVGIG (reference sequence). The ends were cut back, 0 bases at V and 5 bases at J, with 10 bases in the middle. This CDR3 has 13 amino acids. The CDR3 spells CAWSVSGLYGYTF. CDR3 coding DNA: TGTGCCTGGAGTGTATCAGGCTTATATGGCTACACCTTC.

This chain links TRBV9 with TRBJ2-5; 7 nucleotides align to TRBD1. The CDR3 sequence is 16 residues long. J gave up 4 bases and V 0 bases, and 9 bases lay outside the gene matches. Germline loops: CDR1 SGDLS, CDR2 YYNGEE. This chain's CDR3 is CASSVDYRGKRETQYF. The DNA for the CDR3 is TGTGCCAGCAGCGTAGATTACAGGGGAAAGCGAGAGACCCAGTACTTC.

The chain combines TRBV2 with TRBJ2-3; possible D gene TRBD1, 5 bases. V dropped 7 bases and J dropped 1 base, with 15 bases sitting between them. The CDR3 totals 15 residues. CDR1 is SNHLY and CDR2 is FYNNEI in the germline V gene. The CDR3 loop is CASTLGVGGTDTQYF. The CDR3 DNA sequence: TGTGCCAGCACTTTAGGGGTTGGGGGCACAGATACGCAGTATTTT.